These 18 T cell receptor beta chains were all obtained from the same sample, sequenced in a study of T cell responses to AZD1222 COVID-19 vaccine. TCRdb's copy holds only in-frame clones and misses some; the assay was immunoSEQ multiplex PCR. The table has 150,000 or so clones, 75% to 95% seen once. The material sequenced was peripheral blood, taken on day 0 of AZD1222 vaccination. Receptors originate from an adult in good health.

The genes are TRBV7-2 and TRBJ1-6, with TRBD1 matching 8 bases. V gave up 7 bases and J gave up 9 bases; unmatched junction bases: 8. There are 14 residues in the CDR3. Germline assignment: CDR1 SGHTA and CDR2 FQGNSA. Here the CDR3 reads CASTTAGGSSPLHF. The CDR3 bases are TGTGCCAGCACTACGGCAGGGGGCAGTTCACCCCTCCACTTT. Using reference TRBV7-2 and TRBJ1-6 for the parts outside the CDR3, the full variable domain is GAGVSQSPSNKVTEKGKDVELRCDPISGHTALYWYRQSLGQGLEFLIYFQGNSAPDKSGLPSDRFSAERTGGSVSTLTIQRTQQEDSAVYLCASTTAGGSSPLHFGNGTRLTVT.

The chain is built from TRBV5-1 and TRBJ2-7, with D maybe TRBD1 (6 bases). The CDR3 extends over 14 amino acids. V was trimmed by 2 bases and J by 7 bases, leaving 16 bases between them. Germline CDR1 is SGHRS and CDR2 is YFSETQ. CDR3: CASSFQGLTWEQYF. The CDR3 DNA is TGCGCCAGCAGCTTTCAGGGGCTTACCTGGGAGCAGTACTTC.

This clone appeared a single time. The V and J genes are TRBV5-1 and TRBJ2-2; D call uncertain. There are 11 residues in the CDR3. With 7 bases removed from V and 6 bases from J, the gap between germline ends came to 7 bases. Looked up from germline, CDR1 is SGHRS and CDR2 is YFSETQ. The CDR3 sequence: CASRQSGELFF. The CDR3 nucleotides read TGCGCCAGCCGCCAATCCGGGGAGCTGTTTTTT.

This chain uses TRBV27 with TRBJ2-1; the match to TRBD1 covers 12 bases. This CDR3 spans 16 amino acids. The trim removed 1 base at V and 8 bases at J, leaving 6 bases unmatched. Germline loops: CDR1 MNHEY, CDR2 SMNVEV (reference sequence). The CDR3 DNA reads TGTGCCAGCAGTTTATTACCGGGACAGGGGGCAGATGAGCAGTTCTTC. Encoded protein: CASSLLPGQGADEQFF.

The chain recombines TRBV28 with TRBJ1-1; D might be TRBD1 (5 bases). In germline, CDR1 is MDHEN, CDR2 SYDVKM. V lost 8 bases and J 12 bases, leaving 19 bases between the germline ends. The CDR3 contains 12 residues. This chain's CDR3 is CASLPGGGRSFF. The CDR3 coding sequence is TGTGCCAGCCTCCCGGGGGGAGGCCGGTCTTTCTTT. The variable domain in full, completed from reference TRBV28 and TRBJ1-1, reads DVKVTQSSRYLVKRTGEKVFLECVQDMDHENMFWYRQDPGLGLRLIYFSYDVKMKEKGDIPEGYSVSREKKERFSLILESASTNQTSMYLCASLPGGGRSFFGQGTRLTVV.

The V call is TRBV6-5, the J call TRBJ2-1, with 8 bases matching TRBD2. From germline, CDR1 is MNHEY and CDR2 SVGAGI. CDR3 length: 15 residues. Trimming cost V 2 bases and J 4 bases; bases outside gene matches: 4. CDR3 in amino acids: CASSYRGGAYNEQFF. CDR3 coding DNA: TGTGCCAGCAGTTACCGGGGGGGCGCGTACAATGAGCAGTTCTTC.

The chain links TRBV7-6 to TRBJ2-6; weak D call: TRBD1 (5 bases). Per the germline V gene, CDR1 is SGHVS and CDR2 is FNYEAQ. The CDR3 has 15 amino acids. Trimming took off 5 bases at V and 0 bases at J, with 8 bases between the two ends. The CDR3 nucleotides are TGTGCCAGCAGCCAGGGAAACTCTGGGGCCAACGTCCTGACTTTC. Translating it yields CASSQGNSGANVLTF. The entire variable domain, with the rest obtained from reference TRBV7-6 and TRBJ2-6, is as follows: GAGVSQSPRYKVTKRGQDVALRCDPISGHVSLYWYRQALGQGPEFLTYFNYEAQQDKSGLPNDRFSAERPEGSISTLTIQRTEQRDSAMYRCASSQGNSGANVLTFGAGSRLTVL.

V is TRBV7-2 and J is TRBJ1-6; D is perhaps TRBD1 (5 bases). V was clipped by 6 bases and J by 11 bases, with 17 bases between them. There are 14 residues in the CDR3. Germline V gives CDR1 SGHTA, CDR2 FQGNSA. CDR3 residues: CASSSGTTAAPLHF. The CDR3, as DNA: TGTGCCAGCAGTTCCGGGACTACAGCTGCACCCCTCCACTTT.

The chain has TRBV28 and TRBJ2-1; D is possibly TRBD2 (5 bases). This CDR3 region has 14 residues. Germline V gene sequence: CDR1 MDHEN, CDR2 SYDVKM. The V end was cut by 8 bases, the J end by 7 bases, with 18 bases between. The CDR3 loop is CASDDTQDWNEQFF. CDR3 coding DNA: TGTGCCAGCGACGATACTCAGGACTGGAATGAGCAGTTCTTC.

This rearrangement joins TRBV2 to TRBJ2-2, with 12 bases matching TRBD2. The CDR3 runs 16 residues. V dropped 7 bases and J dropped 0; count of bases not matched to a gene: 3. CDR1 is SNHLY, CDR2 FYNNEI, per germline. Here the CDR3 DNA reads TGTGCCAGCATCGCTAGCGGGAGGGCGAACACCGGGGAGCTGTTTTTT. Translation: CASIASGRANTGELFF.

This clone occurred once. V usage is TRBV10-1 and J usage is TRBJ2-7; D possibly matches TRBD1 or TRBD2 (5 bases each). There are 15 residues in the CDR3. Germline assignment: CDR1 WNHNN and CDR2 SYGVQD (reference sequence). Trimming removed 2 bases from V and 5 bases from J, with 16 bases in between. The DNA of the CDR3 is TGCGCCAGCAGTGAGATTGGGGGAATACTGGACGAGCAGTACTTC. Amino acid sequence: CASSEIGGILDEQYF.

This clone was detected only once. V usage is TRBV28 and J usage is TRBJ1-2; D remains ambiguous. With 3 bases removed from V and 8 bases from J, the gap between germline ends came to 13 bases. The CDR3 is 13 residues long. The V gene's germline CDR1 is MDHEN and CDR2 SYDVKM. The CDR3 DNA reads as TGTGCCAGCAGTTTGTTGGGGAGTCAAGGCTACACCTTC. This encodes CASSLLGSQGYTF.

Written as DNA, the CDR3 is TGTGCCAGCAGCACCCACAAGAACACTGAAGCTTTCTTT. Its translation: CASSTHKNTEAFF. The rearrangement uses TRBV7-3 and TRBJ1-1; no clear D gene. V was trimmed by 5 bases and J by 1 base, leaving 8 bases between them. This CDR3 has 13 residues. Germline loops: CDR1 SGHTA, CDR2 FQGTGA.

This clone has a single count. DNA of the CDR3: TGTGCCAGCAGACCTCAGCCAGGACAGGGGGCGTACGAGCAGTACTTC. Residues: CASRPQPGQGAYEQYF. V is TRBV6-2 or TRBV6-3 and J is TRBJ2-7; 11 nucleotides agree with TRBD1. Germline V CDR1 and CDR2: MNHEY, SVGEGT. The CDR3 runs to 16 residues. Unmatched junction bases numbered 11, after V lost 6 bases and J lost 4 bases.

This chain connects TRBV5-1 to TRBJ1-2; unclear D gene. CDR1 and CDR2 from the germline V gene are SGHRS and YFSETQ. This CDR3 region has 13 residues. V dropped 2 bases and J dropped 1 base, with 6 bases sitting between them. CDR3 DNA: TGCGCCAGCAGCTTTAAGGGTAACTATGGCTACACCTTC. This translates into CASSFKGNYGYTF.

This clone appeared once. The V and J genes are TRBV11-1 and TRBJ1-6; no clear D. This CDR3 is built from 13 residues. Germline CDR1 is SGHAT and CDR2 is FQDESV (reference sequence). The V end lost 8 bases, the J end lost 8 bases, and 13 bases lay between the germline ends. The CDR3 region is CASSRTYDSPLHF. The CDR3 DNA follows: TGTGCCAGCTCCAGGACCTACGATTCACCCCTCCACTTT.

The V call is TRBV7-9, the J call TRBJ1-5; no clear D. The CDR3 is made up of 12 amino acids. Germline CDR1 SEHNR, CDR2 FQNEAQ (reference sequence). Trimming removed 0 bases from V and 5 bases from J, with 2 bases in between. CDR3 DNA sequence: TGTGCCAGCAGCTTAGCTGATCAGCCCCAGCATTTT. It encodes CASSLADQPQHF.

The chain combines TRBV28 with TRBJ1-5; no clear D. The CDR3 has 14 amino acids. The germline CDR1 and CDR2 sequences are MDHEN and SYDVKM. Trimming stripped 6 bases from V and 0 bases from J, with 9 bases between. CDR3 sequence reads: CASRTGISNQPQHF. The CDR3, as DNA: TGTGCCAGCAGGACGGGAATTAGCAATCAGCCCCAGCATTTT.